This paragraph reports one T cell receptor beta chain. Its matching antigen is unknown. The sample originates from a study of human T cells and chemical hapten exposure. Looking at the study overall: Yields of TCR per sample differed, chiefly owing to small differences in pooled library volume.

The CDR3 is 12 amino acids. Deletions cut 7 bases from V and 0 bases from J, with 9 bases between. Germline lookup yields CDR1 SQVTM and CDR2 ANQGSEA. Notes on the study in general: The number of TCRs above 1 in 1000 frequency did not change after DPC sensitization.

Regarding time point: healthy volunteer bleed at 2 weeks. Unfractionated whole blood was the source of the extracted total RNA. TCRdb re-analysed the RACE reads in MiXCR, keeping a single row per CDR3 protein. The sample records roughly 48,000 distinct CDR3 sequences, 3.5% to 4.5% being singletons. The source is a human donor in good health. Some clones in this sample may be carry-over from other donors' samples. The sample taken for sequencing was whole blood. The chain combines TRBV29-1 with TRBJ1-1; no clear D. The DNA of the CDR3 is TGCAGCGGGATGATTTTGAACACTGAAGCTTTCTTT. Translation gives CSGMILNTEAFF.